The present entry profiles one TCR beta chain with its context. Its specific antigen is unknown. One base away there is no much larger clone; base qualities are not given. The data originate from a study of Tregs in tolerant kidney transplant recipients (dated by TCRdb to between 2018 and 2020). Notes on the research overall: Related donors were used in the transplants with nonmyeloablative bone marrow transplantation, and mixed chimerism was transient in the human trials. Before combined kidney and bone marrow transplantation, this study identified donor-specific regulatory T cells using TCRbeta sequencing and then followed those same cells after transplant. Study-level results and caveats: Because the study included only a small number of patients, the results must be confirmed in larger populations and under other immunosuppression protocols. Biological reproducibility was not examined directly, but technical replication error appeared to be minimal. In tolerant patients, donor-specific Tregs expanded more than Tregs overall, which suggests antigen-driven rather than nonspecific expansion. For some patients the PCR primers changed over time, which made it impossible to compare the samples from those patients at the nucleotide level. The most biologically relevant and donor-specific TCRbeta repertoire appeared to be identified by expanding Tregs with activated donor B cells.

The time point label of this sample denotes: blood sample drawn before combined kidney and bone marrow transplant. Thawed PBMCs were FACS-sorted into unstimulated Tregs (CD4+CD25+CD127-), CD4+ non-Tregs (CD4+CD25-), CD4 cells and CD8 cells. The patients were a few recipients of combined kidney and bone marrow transplants from the ITN036ST trial, and samples were available only from these trial subjects. Healthy control blood was processed to PBMCs by Ficoll density gradient and cryopreserved, and patient PBMCs were collected before and after transplant. Per the germline V gene, MNHEY is the CDR1 and SVGAGI is the CDR2. The CDR3 contains 12 residues, cysteine and phenylalanine counted. Only the CDR3 portion is preserved as DNA: 36 bases, with reading frame beginning at the first base. V drops 6 bases and J drops 7 bases, leaving 12 bases in between. For TCRbeta CDR3 sequencing, genomic DNA from the sorted cells was extracted using the QIAGEN DNeasy Blood and Tissue Kit. High-throughput TCRbeta CDR3 sequencing, including PCR amplification with bias correction and internal controls, was performed commercially through immunoSEQ. Processing in the source paper ran as follows. Unique productive TCRbeta sequences were defined by CDR3 nucleotide sequence when primers matched and otherwise by CDR3 amino acid sequence together with Vbeta and Jbeta genes. To correct for sorting error, sequences found in more than one sorted population at a frequency ratio of 2:1 or less were discarded, and the remaining shared sequences were assigned to the population with the higher frequency. A sequence counted as donor-reactive if, in CFSE-low cells, the sequence had a frequency of at least 0.01% and was expanded at least 5-fold compared with unstimulated cells. Repertoire divergence was quantified by Jensen-Shannon divergence calculated from the top 100 TCRbeta sequences ranked by frequency. When a sample had multiple sequencing runs, each run was corrected for sorting error separately and the runs were then pooled. Entries here come from immuneACCESS through TCRdb and include only in-frame sequences with V and J called. Some clones fail to appear in such tables; in the studies checked, an unresolved V gene covers under half of the shortfall, and the cause of the remainder is unknown. V, J and clone size derive from that table, while D and trimming were established from the DNA sequence. This sample is represented by about 110,000 clones; about 90% of them were singletons. The ten top clones hold 0.34% of the sample.

Specimen: CD4+ T cells from blood, collected before the transplant. The sequence was obtained from a human donor who received a combined kidney and bone marrow transplant. The V and J genes are TRBV6-5 and TRBJ1-2; a tentative D match to TRBD1 spans 5 bases. The nucleotide sequence reads as follows: TGTGCCAGCAGGCGCCCGGGGGGTGGCTACACCTTC. This sequence encodes CASRRPGGGYTF.